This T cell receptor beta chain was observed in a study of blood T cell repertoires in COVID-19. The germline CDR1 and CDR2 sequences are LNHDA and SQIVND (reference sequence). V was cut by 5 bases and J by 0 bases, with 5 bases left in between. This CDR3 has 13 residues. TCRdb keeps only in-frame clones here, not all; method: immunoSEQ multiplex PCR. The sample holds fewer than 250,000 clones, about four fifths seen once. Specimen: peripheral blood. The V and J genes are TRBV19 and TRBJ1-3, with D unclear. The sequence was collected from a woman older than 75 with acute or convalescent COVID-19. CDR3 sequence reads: CASSESSGNTIYF. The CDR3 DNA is TGTGCCAGTAGTGAGAGCTCTGGAAACACCATATATTTT.